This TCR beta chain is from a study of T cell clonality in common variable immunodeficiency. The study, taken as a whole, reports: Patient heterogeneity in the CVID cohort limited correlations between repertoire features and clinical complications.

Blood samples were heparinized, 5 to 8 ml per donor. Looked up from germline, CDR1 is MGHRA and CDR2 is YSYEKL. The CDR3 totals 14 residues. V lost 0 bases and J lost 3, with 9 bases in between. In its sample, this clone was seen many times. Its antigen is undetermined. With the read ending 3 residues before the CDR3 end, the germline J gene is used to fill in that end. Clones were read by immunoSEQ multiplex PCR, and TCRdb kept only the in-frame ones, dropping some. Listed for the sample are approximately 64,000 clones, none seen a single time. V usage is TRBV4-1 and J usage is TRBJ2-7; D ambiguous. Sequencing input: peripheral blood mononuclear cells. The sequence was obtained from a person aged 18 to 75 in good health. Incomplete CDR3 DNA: TGCGCCAGCAGCCAAGATCAGGCAAACTACGAG. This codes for CASSQDQANYE. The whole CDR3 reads CASSQDQANYEQYF.